This is a list of T cell receptor beta chains from one sample in a study of CD8+ T cells in alopecia areata. Assay: immunoSEQ multiplex PCR; the TCRdb copy retains only in-frame clones and omits some. The table lists about 170,000 clones, 67% of them singletons. The sample was CD8+ T cells sorted from blood, taken at week 0. The receptors originated from a human donor with alopecia areata. Both conserved end residues are part of each CDR3. A D gene is named only where the DNA matches it firmly. Clone size is not always given. Where it is, it says once, few, many or a class for expanded clones.

j_call,clone_size,d_call,v_call,cdr3_aa,cdr3_nt
TRBJ2-3,few,TRBD2,TRBV4-2,CASSQDEASGGASLDTQYF,TGTGCCAGCAGCCAAGATGAGGCTAGCGGGGGGGCTTCGCTAGATACGCAGTATTTT
TRBJ1-5,.,.,TRBV15,CATSRDAEDHQPQHF,TGTGCCACCAGCAGAGATGCGGAAGACCATCAGCCCCAGCATTTT
TRBJ1-1,once,.,TRBV4-1,CASSLTTGMNTEAFF,TGCGCCAGCAGCCTTACGACAGGAATGAACACTGAAGCTTTCTTT
TRBJ2-7,.,.,TRBV5-1,CASSLALGPYEQYF,TGCGCCAGCAGCTTGGCCCTGGGGCCCTACGAGCAGTACTTC
TRBJ2-5,.,TRBD1,TRBV7-6,CASSSPDRGEETQYF,TGTGCCAGCAGCTCCCCGGACAGGGGCGAAGAGACCCAGTACTTC
TRBJ2-7,.,TRBD2,TRBV7-6,CASSLASGGTYEQYF,TGTGCCAGCAGCTTAGCTAGCGGGGGAACCTACGAGCAGTACTTC
TRBJ2-7,few,.,TRBV5-1,CASTGAPGEQYF,TGCGCCAGCACGGGGGCCCCGGGCGAGCAGTACTTC
TRBJ1-1,.,.,TRBV30,CACRRNTEAFF,TGTGCCTGCCGGAGGAACACTGAAGCTTTCTTT
TRBJ1-2,.,.,TRBV7-9,CASSSRGGRDGYTF,TGTGCCAGCAGCTCAAGGGGAGGGCGGGACGGCTACACCTTC
TRBJ2-1,.,.,TRBV2,CASTGYEQFF,TGTGCCAGCACAGGGTATGAGCAGTTCTTC
TRBJ2-7,.,.,TRBV7-9,CASRGPTYEQYF,TGTGCCAGCAGGGGACCTACCTACGAGCAGTACTTC
TRBJ1-1,.,.,TRBV6-1,CASSEGGANIIAEAFF,TGTGCCAGCAGTGAAGGGGGCGCTAATATTATCGCTGAAGCTTTCTTT
TRBJ2-7,.,TRBD2,TRBV10-3,CAISEVGTTYEQYF,TGTGCCATCAGTGAAGTGGGGACTACCTACGAGCAGTACTTC
TRBJ2-7,once,.,TRBV7-9,CASSPQVSSYEQYF,TGTGCCAGCAGCCCCCAGGTTAGCTCCTACGAGCAGTACTTC
TRBJ1-1,.,.,TRBV13,CASSLPGKITEAFF,TGTGCCAGCAGCTTACCAGGGAAGATAACTGAAGCTTTCTTT
TRBJ1-4,.,.,TRBV29-1,CSVATRPKRNEKLFF,TGCAGCGTTGCCACACGACCGAAGAGGAATGAAAAACTGTTTTTT
TRBJ2-1,.,TRBD1,TRBV7-9,CASSSDRGSSNEQFF,TGTGCCAGCAGCTCAGACAGGGGAAGTTCCAATGAGCAGTTCTTC
TRBJ1-1,once,.,TRBV27,CASSLQGREAFF,TGTGCCAGCAGTTTACAGGGAAGAGAAGCTTTCTTT
TRBJ1-1,.,.,TRBV7-9,CASSSPTGTEAFF,TGTGCCAGCAGCTCACCGACAGGAACTGAAGCTTTCTTT
TRBJ2-7,.,.,TRBV30,CAWRPETVYEQYF,TGTGCCTGGAGGCCCGAGACAGTCTACGAGCAGTACTTC
TRBJ2-4,once,TRBD1,TRBV4-1,CASSQENPGQALIQYF,TGCGCCAGCAGCCAAGAAAACCCGGGACAGGCACTAATTCAGTACTTC